This TCR beta chain was profiled in a study of T cell clones after liver transplantation. Turning to the study itself: TCRbeta sequencing after a pre-transplant mixed lymphocyte reaction identified graft-donor-reactive clones, later tracked in post-transplant blood. Apart from a few HCV-positive recipients, transplants were for non-autoimmune, non-viral reasons.

About this clone itself: Antigen unknown.

General study findings and limits: Post-transplant time points were not standardized, so conclusions are preliminary. The donor-reactive repertoire was only partly measurable in two subjects, lacking donor cells.

Only in-frame clones appear in the TCRdb table, and some are missing; sequencing was by immunoSEQ multiplex PCR. The sample yields roughly 65,000 clones, 92% seen once. J was trimmed by 2 bases and V by 5 bases; bases with no gene match: 6. Germline V CDR1 and CDR2: MDHEN, SYDVKM. The CDR3 extends over 15 amino acids. This receptor was obtained from a human patient who received a liver transplant. A share of the T cells may be of graft donor origin. The rearrangement links TRBV28 to TRBJ1-1; 9 nucleotides match TRBD1. This specimen was CD4+ T cells from blood, taken less than 27 months after liver transplant. CDR3 sequence: CASSLDRGDNTEAFF. Here the CDR3 DNA reads TGTGCCAGCAGTCTCGACAGGGGGGATAACACTGAAGCTTTCTTT.